Listed below are T cell receptor beta chains from one sample, sequenced in a study of blood T cells in healthy people across ages. From the 5' RACE reads, TCRdb called clonotypes with MiXCR, one entry per CDR3 protein. Among hundreds of thousands of distinct CDR3 sequences listed, roughly 56% were seen once. The sequenced sample was blood. The source is a man aged 40-49 years in good health. CDR3s include the opening cysteine and the closing phenylalanine or tryptophan. D genes are given only for firm matches. The listing skips clone size in some rows; elsewhere it reads once, few, many or a size class.

few	TRBV29-1	NA	TRBJ1-1	TGCAGCGCCCGTAGGGTAATTATGAACACTGAAGCTTTCTTT	CSARRVIMNTEAFF
few	TRBV28	TRBD2	TRBJ2-1	TGTGCCAGCAGTCTCCCCCGACTAGCTCAGGGGTTCTTC	CASSLPRLAQGFF
NA	TRBV6-2/TRBV6-3	NA	TRBJ1-1	TGTGCCAGCAGTAACCCCGGGGGAGCTGAAGCTTTCTTT	CASSNPGGAEAFF
once	TRBV20-1	NA	TRBJ1-2	TGTAGTGCTAGAGATTTGCAGAACTATGGCTACACCTTC	CSARDLQNYGYTF
few	TRBV5-1	TRBD2	TRBJ2-2	TGCGCCAGCAGCCGGAGCTATGGGCTAGCGGGAGAAGACACCGGGGAGCTGTTTTTT	CASSRSYGLAGEDTGELFF
few	TRBV7-2	TRBD1	TRBJ2-3	TGTGCCAGCAGAAAACCGGGACAGACCACAGATACGCAGTATTTT	CASRKPGQTTDTQYF
NA	TRBV18	TRBD1	TRBJ1-5	TGTGCCAGCTCACTGGGACAGGATGTTCAGCCCCAGCATTTT	CASSLGQDVQPQHF
NA	TRBV5-4	NA	TRBJ2-1	TGTGCCAGCAGCGCCGCCGGGACCCCCTACAATGAGCAGTTCTTC	CASSAAGTPYNEQFF
NA	TRBV11-2	NA	TRBJ2-2	TGTGCCAGCAGCTTAGGCCCCGGGCCGGAAACCGGGGAGCTGTTTTTT	CASSLGPGPETGELFF
NA	TRBV28	TRBD2	TRBJ2-4	TGTGCCAGCAGTCCCGGGACTAGCGGGGGAATAAACATTCAGTACTTC	CASSPGTSGGINIQYF
NA	TRBV3-1	NA	TRBJ1-1	TGTGCCAGCAGCCATCCTGGCCGGAACACTGAAGCTTTCTTT	CASSHPGRNTEAFF
NA	TRBV20-1	NA	TRBJ1-5	TGCAGTGCTAGGGGCGGGGGGAGCAATCAGCCCCAGCATTTT	CSARGGGSNQPQHF
NA	TRBV27	TRBD1	TRBJ2-5	TGTGCCAGCAGACTAAACAGGGGGCGCGAGACCCAGTACTTC	CASRLNRGRETQYF